Following are 24 T cell receptor beta chains from one sample sequenced in a study of blood T cell repertoires in COVID-19 (dated by TCRdb to about 2020). Library construction relied on the immunoSEQ multiplex PCR assay. Sourced from immuneACCESS, this table was stored by TCRdb with only in-frame sequences that have V and J called. A share of the clones is absent; for the studies checked, an unresolved V gene accounts for under half, and the remainder has no known explanation. This sample comprises around 100,000 clones, more than 70% of them detected only once. The ten largest make up 3.5% of the sample. The sequenced sample was peripheral blood. The source of these receptors is a woman aged 55 to 70 with acute or convalescent COVID-19.

This sequence joins TRBV6-2 or TRBV6-3 and TRBJ1-2, with TRBD1 matching over 9 bases. The trim removed 0 bases at V and 5 bases at J, leaving 13 bases unmatched. Germline V gene sequence: CDR1 MNHEY, CDR2 SVGEGT. The CDR3 extends over 18 amino acids. CDR3 sequence (DNA): TGTGCCAGCAGTTACTCCCCGGGACAGGGCCTTCCTGCGTATGGCTACACCTTC. It encodes CASSYSPGQGLPAYGYTF.

The chain uses TRBV11-3 and TRBJ2-7, with TRBD2 matching 12 bases. CDR1 and CDR2 (germline): SGHNT, YENEEA. CDR3 size: 14 residues. J was trimmed by 5 bases and V by 1 base; bases with no gene match: 0. The CDR3 is CASSLGTSGDEQYV. Here the CDR3 DNA reads TGTGCCAGCAGCTTAGGGACTAGCGGGGACGAGCAGTACGTC.

Only one count was recorded for this clone. The V gene is TRBV6-5, the J gene TRBJ1-3; no firm D call. Trimming removed 6 bases from V and 13 bases from J, with 10 bases in between. Germline CDR1 is MNHEY and CDR2 is SVGAGI. This CDR3 is 10 amino acids long. The CDR3 sequence is CASRHCRIYF. The CDR3 nucleotides read TGTGCCAGCAGACACTGCAGGATATATTTT.

The chain carries TRBV7-9 and TRBJ2-1; D is undetermined. Germline loops: CDR1 SEHNR, CDR2 FQNEAQ (reference sequence). With 5 bases removed from V and 7 bases from J, the gap between germline ends came to 12 bases. The CDR3 totals 13 residues. CDR3 sequence reads: CASSPSGVNEQFF. CDR3 nucleotide sequence: TGTGCCAGCAGCCCTAGTGGAGTAAATGAGCAGTTCTTC. Variable domain in full (rest from reference TRBV7-9 and TRBJ2-1): DTGVSQNPRHKITKRGQNVTFRCDPISEHNRLYWYRQTLGQGPEFLTYFQNEAQLEKSRLLSDRFSAERPKGSFSTLEIQRTEQGDSAMYLCASSPSGVNEQFFGPGTRLTVL.

This clone was detected once. This chain connects TRBV6-6 to TRBJ2-1; tentative D call: TRBD2 (6 bases). Germline V gives CDR1 MNHNY, CDR2 SVGAGI (reference sequence). V was pared by 2 bases and J by 4 bases, with 15 bases between. The CDR3 is made up of 16 amino acids. The CDR3 loop is CASSYIAGLNYNEQFF. The DNA of the CDR3 is TGTGCCAGCAGTTACATTGCGGGACTGAATTACAATGAGCAGTTCTTC.

A single count supports this clone. The rearrangement joins TRBV19 to TRBJ1-1; D is possibly TRBD1 (6 bases). The V gene's germline CDR1 is LNHDA and CDR2 SQIVND (reference sequence). Trimming removed 8 bases from V and 5 bases from J, with 15 bases in between. This CDR3 is built from 13 residues. The CDR3 nucleotides read TGTGCCAGTGGCGGGGGGCGAGGGACTGAAGCTTTCTTT. Translated, it gives CASGGGRGTEAFF.

This clone was counted a single time. The chain links TRBV2 to TRBJ2-3; possible D gene TRBD1, 6 bases. The germline V gene has CDR1 SNHLY and CDR2 FYNNEI. The germline V and J ends were trimmed by 4 bases and 4 bases, with 15 bases remaining between them. This CDR3 comprises 15 residues. CDR3 residues: CASSAGQGLADTQYF. CDR3 sequence (DNA): TGTGCCAGCAGTGCAGGGCAGGGGCTAGCAGATACGCAGTATTTT.

This chain connects TRBV5-1 to TRBJ2-2; 8 positions agree with TRBD1. J was trimmed by 3 bases and V by 4 bases; bases with no gene match: 5. Per the germline V gene, CDR1 is SGHRS and CDR2 is YFSETQ. This CDR3 comprises 15 residues. The DNA for the CDR3 is TGCGCCAGCAGCGGCTCAGGGGGCTACACCGGGGAGCTGTTTTTT. This codes for CASSGSGGYTGELFF. The full variable domain, rest sourced from reference TRBV5-1 and TRBJ2-2, is KAGVTQTPRYLIKTRGQQVTLSCSPISGHRSVSWYQQTPGQGLQFLFEYFSETQRNKGNFPGRFSGRQFSNSRSEMNVSTLELGDSALYLCASSGSGGYTGELFFGEGSRLTVL.

The V call is TRBV28, the J call TRBJ1-2; no firm D call. V was trimmed by 1 base and J by 0 bases, leaving 15 bases between them. Germline CDR1 is MDHEN and CDR2 is SYDVKM. The CDR3 totals 17 residues. This CDR3 reads CASSLSLREWANYGYTF. The CDR3 nucleotides read TGTGCCAGCAGTTTATCCCTCCGGGAATGGGCTAACTATGGCTACACCTTC.

The genes are TRBV24-1 and TRBJ2-1, with 8 bases aligning to TRBD2. Germline assignment: CDR1 KGHDR and CDR2 SFDVKD. V trimming: 4 bases; J trimming: 8 bases; junction bases outside the gene matches: 9. The CDR3 extends over 15 amino acids. The CDR3 protein is CATSDQAGEGDEQFF. CDR3 bases: TGTGCCACCAGTGACCAAGCGGGAGAAGGGGATGAGCAGTTCTTC.

This chain joins TRBV7-3 and TRBJ2-3; 9 nucleotides align to TRBD2. The length of the CDR3 is 14 residues. The J segment lost 3 bases and the V segment lost 5 bases, leaving 3 bases of the junction unmatched. Germline CDR1 is SGHTA and CDR2 is FQGTGA. In DNA form, the CDR3 reads TGTGCCAGCAGCAACCTAGCGGGAACAGATACGCAGTATTTT. Residues: CASSNLAGTDTQYF. The complete variable domain, with remaining parts taken from reference TRBV7-3 and TRBJ2-3, reads GAGVSQTPSNKVTEKGKYVELRCDPISGHTALYWYRQSLGQGPEFLIYFQGTGAADDSGLPNDRFFAVRPEGSVSTLKIQRTERGDSAVYLCASSNLAGTDTQYFGPGTRLTVL.

V is TRBV18 and J is TRBJ2-2, with 8 positions matching TRBD1. Germline trimming cut 1 base from V and 7 bases from J; bases unmatched to any gene: 8. The CDR3 contains 16 residues. Germline V gene sequence: CDR1 KGHSH, CDR2 LQKENI. CDR3 loop: CASSPRTGTSNGELFF. In nucleotides, the CDR3 is TGTGCCAGCTCACCACGGACAGGGACAAGCAACGGGGAGCTGTTTTTT.

V gene TRBV11-2 combines with J gene TRBJ1-1; 8 nucleotides align to TRBD1. The CDR3 is 13 residues long. Germline V gene sequence: CDR1 SGHAT, CDR2 FQNNGV. The junction had 0 bases not matched to a gene; V was cut back by 2 bases and J by 4 bases. The CDR3 coding sequence is TGTGCCAGCAGCTTACAGGGGGCCACTGAAGCTTTCTTT. Amino acid sequence: CASSLQGATEAFF.

V gene TRBV5-4 combines with J gene TRBJ2-3, with 15 bases identical to TRBD2. CDR3 length: 17 amino acids. V was pared by 4 bases and J by 1 base, with 4 bases of the junction left unmatched. Germline lookup yields CDR1 SGHNT and CDR2 YYREEE (reference sequence). The CDR3 DNA reads TGTGCCAGCAGCCCCCGGACTAGCGGGGGGGGCACAGATACGCAGTATTTT. Translating gives CASSPRTSGGGTDTQYF.

V gene TRBV21-1 combines with J gene TRBJ1-5. TRBV21-1 is recorded as a pseudogene. There are 16 residues in the CDR3. CDR3 in DNA: TGTGCCAGCAGCAAAGATTGCGGGACTAGGGGTCAGCCCCAGCATTTT. It translates to CASSKDCGTRGQPQHF.

V and J are TRBV9 and TRBJ2-3; TRBD2 matches 8 bases. CDR1 SGDLS and CDR2 YYNGEE come from the germline V gene. V dropped 6 bases and J dropped 5; count of bases not matched to a gene: 5. There are 13 residues in the CDR3. CDR3 in DNA: TGTGCCAGCAAGGGTACTAGCGGAGATACGCAGTATTTT. It codes for CASKGTSGDTQYF.

This clone has only a few counts. The chain joins TRBV4-1 to TRBJ2-7, with unresolved D. The germline CDR1 and CDR2 sequences are MGHRA and YSYEKL. V was trimmed by 4 bases and J by 3 bases, leaving 10 bases between them. There are 13 residues in the CDR3. CDR3 residues: CASSLELFYEQYF. DNA of the CDR3: TGCGCCAGCAGCCTCGAACTCTTCTACGAGCAGTACTTC.

Only one count was recorded for this clone. This chain links TRBV7-3 with TRBJ1-5, with 7 bases identical to TRBD1. After removal of 3 bases from V and 6 bases from J, the junction contained 29 bases not matched to a gene. This CDR3 spans 22 amino acids. CDR1 is SGHTA, CDR2 FQGTGA, per germline. This chain's CDR3 is CASSFRQGVLANGEWGVQPQHF. DNA of the CDR3: TGTGCCAGCAGCTTTCGACAGGGAGTCCTGGCGAATGGCGAATGGGGGGTTCAGCCCCAGCATTTT.

V and J are TRBV28 and TRBJ2-3, with a weak D call TRBD2 (6 bases). Trimming stripped 3 bases from V and 6 bases from J, with 22 bases between. The CDR3 loop spans 17 amino acids. Germline V gene sequence: CDR1 MDHEN, CDR2 SYDVKM. In DNA, the CDR3 is TGTGCCAGCAGTTTCCCGCTTCCGCGGGACGTAGCGGATACGCAGTATTTT. Its translation: CASSFPLPRDVADTQYF.

This rearrangement joins TRBV2 to TRBJ1-2; a possible D gene is TRBD1 (5 bases). Germline V gene lookup returns CDR1 SNHLY and CDR2 FYNNEI. V lost 4 bases to trimming and J lost 4 bases, with 13 bases between them. This CDR3 has 14 amino acids. CDR3 bases: TGTGCCAGCAGTGCCCGCAGGGAATCCTATGGCTACACCTTC. Protein sequence: CASSARRESYGYTF.

The genes are TRBV18 and TRBJ1-5; TRBD1 matches at 7 bases. This CDR3 contains 14 residues. CDR1 is KGHSH, CDR2 LQKENI, per germline. Trimming at V came to 3 bases and at J to 7 bases, leaving 6 bases not matched to a gene. The CDR3 reads CASSPGQDSQPQHF. CDR3 nucleotide sequence: TGTGCCAGCTCACCTGGACAGGACAGCCAGCCCCAGCATTTT.

The chain recombines TRBV4-1 with TRBJ1-2; TRBD1 might be the D (6 bases). Germline V gene lookup returns CDR1 MGHRA and CDR2 YSYEKL. V lost 3 bases and J 4 bases, leaving 12 bases between the germline ends. The CDR3 totals 14 residues. CDR3 protein: CASSHHREPYGYTF. CDR3 sequence (DNA): TGCGCCAGCAGCCACCACAGGGAGCCCTATGGCTACACCTTC.

J is TRBJ1-2 and V is TRBV9; D not certain. CDR3 length: 12 residues. From germline, CDR1 is SGDLS and CDR2 YYNGEE. V was trimmed by 3 bases and J by 7 bases, leaving 10 bases between them. The CDR3 here is CASSGAGAGYTF. In DNA form, the CDR3 reads TGTGCCAGCAGCGGGGCAGGCGCTGGCTACACCTTC.

V gene TRBV5-1 combines with J gene TRBJ1-3; TRBD1 agrees at 8 bases. The germline V gene encodes CDR1 SGHRS and CDR2 YFSETQ. The CDR3 loop spans 16 amino acids. V lost 4 bases and J lost 4; bases outside the gene matches: 10. The CDR3 reads CASSVQGALDGNTIYF. The DNA for the CDR3 is TGCGCCAGCAGCGTGCAGGGGGCTCTGGACGGAAACACCATATATTTT.